This T cell receptor beta chain was observed in a study of CD8 T cells in ankylosing spondylitis. Whole-study findings and limits: For ankylosing spondylitis blood, a TCR beta motif of 7 or 8 highly homologous variants appeared characteristic. Disease-associated clones were reportedly significantly overrepresented in matched ankylosing spondylitis synovial fluid. With a CD8+ phenotype, disease-linked clones were relatively rare in peripheral blood.

In making TCR beta libraries, quantitative 5'-RACE with molecular barcodes was used. Each CDR3 protein gets one entry after TCRdb re-called the 5' RACE reads with MiXCR. The table records some 840,000 distinct CDR3 sequences, roughly 10% of them present only once. V lost 0 bases, J lost 1 base, and 11 bases lay in between. CDR1 is SGHKS and CDR2 is YYEKEE in the germline V gene (reference sequence). The CDR3 totals 15 residues. On this clonotype itself: No antigen is known for it.

The V call is TRBV5-5, the J call TRBJ2-7; D is perhaps TRBD2 (5 bases). Sample: blood, either unsorted or a sorted T cell fraction (not recorded which). The source is a male donor with ankylosing spondylitis. The DNA of the CDR3 is TGTGCCAGCAGCTTGGCCGGGCTAGCTTCCTACGAGCAGTACTTC. Residues: CASSLAGLASYEQYF.